The 31 T cell receptor beta chains in this list originate from one sample, sequenced in a study of Ad26.COV2.S vaccination and SARS-CoV-2 variants. Here immunoSEQ multiplex PCR was the method, and the copy in TCRdb shows in-frame clones only, minus some. Of under 150,000 clones in the sample, more than 80% were seen once. Specimen: peripheral blood, collected after recovery from COVID-19. These receptors came from a human donor who had recovered from COVID-19.

V is TRBV27 and J is TRBJ2-3; TRBD1 is a possible D gene (6 bases). Trimming took 2 bases from V and 4 from J, leaving 16 bases between them. Germline CDR1 MNHEY, CDR2 SMNVEV (reference sequence). This CDR3 region has 16 residues. The CDR3 here is CASSLQGSLTPDTQYF. For the CDR3, the DNA is TGTGCCAGCAGTTTACAGGGGTCCCTGACCCCAGATACGCAGTATTTT.

This clone has just a few counts. The chain links TRBV7-6 to TRBJ2-7; 10 nucleotides agree with TRBD1. The CDR3 runs 14 residues. Unmatched junction bases numbered 4, after V lost 8 bases and J lost 0 bases. CDR1 SGHVS and CDR2 FNYEAQ come from the germline V gene. CDR3 protein: CASGRDRGSYEQYF. DNA of the CDR3: TGTGCCAGCGGACGGGACAGGGGCTCCTACGAGCAGTACTTC.

The genes are TRBV19 and TRBJ2-2; 8 positions agree with TRBD1. Germline V lookup: CDR1 LNHDA, CDR2 SQIVND (reference sequence). The trim removed 11 bases at V and 3 bases at J, leaving 8 bases unmatched. This CDR3 region has 14 residues. The CDR3 spells CAASGTGYTGELFF. The CDR3 DNA sequence: TGTGCCGCCTCCGGGACAGGCTACACCGGGGAGCTGTTTTTT.

This chain joins TRBV7-2 and TRBJ2-3; D is ambiguous. The CDR3 has 15 amino acids. CDR1 SGHTA and CDR2 FQGNSA come from the germline V gene. V was clipped by 5 bases and J by 6 bases, with 18 bases between them. The CDR3 region has the DNA TGTGCCAGCAGCCACTCCTTGGCCGGCGTCGATACGCAGTATTTT. Protein product: CASSHSLAGVDTQYF.

The gene calls are TRBV28 and TRBJ1-2; perhaps TRBD1 as D (6 bases). The germline V gene encodes CDR1 MDHEN and CDR2 SYDVKM. The CDR3 runs 14 residues. V was shortened by 2 bases and J by 4 bases, with 11 bases between the two germline ends. CDR3: CASSLGGAGYGYTF. CDR3 sequence (DNA): TGTGCCAGCAGTTTAGGGGGCGCGGGCTATGGCTACACCTTC.

This sequence joins TRBV2 and TRBJ1-1; weak D call: TRBD1 (5 bases). The CDR3 has 13 residues. Germline V gene sequence: CDR1 SNHLY, CDR2 FYNNEI. V was clipped by 7 bases and J by 0 bases, with 9 bases between them. Here the CDR3 reads CASTRGMNTEAFF. DNA for the CDR3: TGTGCCAGCACGCGGGGGATGAACACTGAAGCTTTCTTT. Supplemented by reference TRBV2 and TRBJ1-1, the full variable domain reads EPEVTQTPSHQVTQMGQEVILRCVPISNHLYFYWYRQILGQKVEFLVSFYNNEISEKSEIFDDQFSVERPDGSNFTLKIRSTKLEDSAMYFCASTRGMNTEAFFGQGTRLTVV.

This clone was observed once. The rearrangement links TRBV7-9 to TRBJ1-4; D is undetermined. V was shortened by 7 bases and J by 2 bases, with 14 bases between the two germline ends. This CDR3 is built from 15 residues. Germline V CDR1 and CDR2: SEHNR, FQNEAQ (reference sequence). CDR3 DNA: TGTGCCAGCACCATAGCCACGGATACTAATGAAAAACTGTTTTTT. It codes for CASTIATDTNEKLFF. Full variable domain (remainder filled in from reference TRBV7-9 and TRBJ1-4): DTGVSQNPRHKITKRGQNVTFRCDPISEHNRLYWYRQTLGQGPEFLTYFQNEAQLEKSRLLSDRFSAERPKGSFSTLEIQRTEQGDSAMYLCASTIATDTNEKLFFGSGTQLSVL.

The gene calls are TRBV6-2 or TRBV6-3 and TRBJ2-7; D remains ambiguous. This CDR3 region has 15 residues. V was shortened by 2 bases and J by 0 bases, with 11 bases between the two germline ends. The germline V gene encodes CDR1 MNHEY and CDR2 SVGEGT. This CDR3 reads CASSYGVPSSYEQYF. The CDR3 DNA is TGTGCCAGCAGTTACGGGGTACCGAGCTCCTACGAGCAGTACTTC.

The chain employs TRBV7-6 and TRBJ2-7; D possibly corresponds to TRBD2 (5 bases). The germline CDR1 and CDR2 sequences are SGHVS and FNYEAQ. Trimming took off 5 bases at V and 6 bases at J, with 14 bases between the two ends. The CDR3 is 13 residues long. The CDR3, as DNA: TGTGCCAGCAGCACCCTGGAGGCTAGCGAGCAGTACTTC. It yields the protein CASSTLEASEQYF.

The rearrangement links TRBV29-1 to TRBJ2-1; D is unclear. The CDR3 loop spans 13 amino acids. From germline, CDR1 is SQVTM and CDR2 ANQGSEA. The ends were cut back, 4 bases at V and 0 bases at J, with 7 bases in the middle. CDR3 in DNA: TGCAGCGTTGTTCCTGGCTCCTACAATGAGCAGTTCTTC. Its translation: CSVVPGSYNEQFF.

The chain has TRBV6-1 and TRBJ1-5; D unresolved. The CDR3 spans 12 residues. Germline V gene lookup returns CDR1 MNHNS and CDR2 SASEGT. The germline V and J ends were trimmed by 1 base and 7 bases, with 5 bases remaining between them. In DNA, the CDR3 is TGTGCCAGCAGTGAAGTAAACCAGCCCCAGCATTTT. Protein: CASSEVNQPQHF.

The chain has TRBV30 and TRBJ1-5; perhaps TRBD1 as D (6 bases). The CDR3 spans 15 residues. Trimming left V 0 bases short and J 2 bases short, with 11 bases between. The germline CDR1 and CDR2 sequences are GTSNPN and SVGIG (reference sequence). CDR3 DNA sequence: TGTGCCTGGAGTGTCAGGGGACGTGGCAATCAGCCCCAGCATTTT. As protein: CAWSVRGRGNQPQHF.

This chain links TRBV5-6 with TRBJ2-5; possibly TRBD1 or TRBD2 for D (5 bases each). The germline V and J ends were trimmed by 1 base and 5 bases, with 12 bases remaining between them. CDR1 and CDR2 from the germline V gene are SGHDT and YYEEEE. The CDR3 extends over 14 amino acids. CDR3 amino acids: CASSLRDVQETQYF. CDR3 nucleotides: TGTGCCAGCAGCTTGCGGGACGTCCAGGAGACCCAGTACTTC.

V usage is TRBV2 and J usage is TRBJ2-7; possibly TRBD1 or TRBD2 for D (5 bases each). This CDR3 is built from 15 residues. Germline V gene sequence: CDR1 SNHLY, CDR2 FYNNEI. Trimming removed 3 bases from V and 4 bases from J, with 16 bases in between. The CDR3 protein is CASSERPREGYEQYF. The CDR3 bases are TGTGCCAGCAGTGAGAGGCCGCGCGAGGGGTACGAGCAGTACTTC.

The chain employs TRBV2 and TRBJ2-1, with D perhaps being TRBD1 or TRBD2 (5 bases each). V lost 6 bases and J 7 bases, leaving 13 bases between the germline ends. The germline V gene encodes CDR1 SNHLY and CDR2 FYNNEI. This CDR3 spans 13 amino acids. The CDR3 sequence is CASSRDGLNEQFF. CDR3 nucleotides: TGTGCCAGCAGCCGGGACGGACTTAATGAGCAGTTCTTC.

The rearrangement uses TRBV5-4 and TRBJ1-1; possibly TRBD1 for D (6 bases). The CDR3 is made up of 14 amino acids. Germline assignment: CDR1 SGHNT and CDR2 YYREEE (reference sequence). V gave up 2 bases and J gave up 1 base, with 9 bases separating them. CDR3 DNA: TGTGCCAGCAGCTTTACAGGGTCGAACACTGAAGCTTTCTTT. As protein: CASSFTGSNTEAFF.

The genes are TRBV6-6 and TRBJ2-7; 8 bases map to TRBD2. The V and J ends lost 5 bases and 3 bases, in that order; junction bases with no gene match: 6. Germline V gives CDR1 MNHNY, CDR2 SVGAGI (reference sequence). There are 14 residues in the CDR3. The CDR3 loop reads CASSARTSLYEQYF. The CDR3 nucleotides read TGTGCCAGCAGTGCCCGGACTAGCCTCTACGAGCAGTACTTC.

This clone was counted a few times. The chain is built from TRBV4-1 and TRBJ1-5; D gene unclear. With 3 bases removed from V and 0 bases from J, the gap between germline ends came to 9 bases. Germline-derived CDR1 and CDR2 are MGHRA and YSYEKL. CDR3 length: 15 amino acids. CDR3 nucleotides: TGCGCCAGCAGCCACCGACTGATTAGCAATCAGCCCCAGCATTTT. Protein product: CASSHRLISNQPQHF.

This rearrangement joins TRBV5-1 to TRBJ2-2; TRBD2 is a possible D gene (6 bases). The CDR3 totals 13 residues. CDR1 and CDR2 from the germline V gene are SGHRS and YFSETQ. V gave up 5 bases and J gave up 1 base, with 6 bases separating them. The CDR3 sequence: CASREGNTGELFF. In DNA form, the CDR3 reads TGCGCCAGCAGGGAGGGGAACACCGGGGAGCTGTTTTTT.

Remarks on this clone: This sample also contains other DNA sequences that code for the same CDR3. V is TRBV27 and J is TRBJ1-5, with D unresolved. Germline V CDR1 and CDR2: MNHEY, SMNVEV (reference sequence). Trimming left V 3 bases short and J 3 bases short, with 6 bases between. This CDR3 has 13 amino acids. Here the CDR3 reads CASSLSSNQPQHF. As DNA, the CDR3 is TGTGCCAGCAGTTTGAGCTCCAATCAGCCCCAGCATTTT.

This clone was seen once. CDR3: CASSLASGVQGMYGYTF. DNA for the CDR3: TGTGCCAGCAGCTTAGCATCCGGGGTCCAGGGGATGTATGGCTACACCTTC. The chain joins TRBV7-9 to TRBJ1-2, with D tentatively TRBD1 (6 bases). The germline gives CDR1 SEHNR, CDR2 FQNEAQ (reference sequence). This CDR3 is 17 amino acids long. Trimming took 0 bases from V and 5 from J, leaving 19 bases between them.

This chain uses TRBV2 with TRBJ1-1; perhaps TRBD1 as D (5 bases). Germline assignment: CDR1 SNHLY and CDR2 FYNNEI. The germline V and J ends were trimmed by 3 bases and 2 bases, with 16 bases remaining between them. CDR3 length: 16 residues. CDR3 loop: CASSDSVIRGNTEAFF. As DNA, the CDR3 is TGTGCCAGCAGTGATTCGGTAATAAGGGGAAACACTGAAGCTTTCTTT.

The CDR3 spells CASSEAPFSGPNNEQFF. In DNA, the CDR3 is TGTGCCAGCAGTGAAGCGCCGTTTTCCGGACCCAACAATGAGCAGTTCTTC. This chain joins TRBV6-1 and TRBJ2-1, with no clear D. The V end was cut by 0 bases, the J end by 5 bases, with 17 bases between. The CDR3 totals 17 residues. Germline CDR1 and CDR2: MNHNS and SASEGT.

The V gene is TRBV3-1 (or the pseudogene TRBV3-2), the J gene TRBJ1-1, with TRBD1 matching over 8 bases. Germline V gene sequence: CDR1 LGHDT, CDR2 YNNKEL (reference sequence). The CDR3 length is 18 residues. J gave up 5 bases and V 5 bases, and 19 bases lay outside the gene matches. The CDR3 here is CASSFDWFRGRDFTEAFF. The CDR3 region has the DNA TGTGCCAGCAGCTTCGACTGGTTCAGGGGGCGAGATTTTACTGAAGCTTTCTTT.

V is TRBV24-1 and J is TRBJ2-2; no definite D call. V was shortened by 4 bases and J by 1 base, with 6 bases between the two germline ends. In germline, CDR1 is KGHDR, CDR2 SFDVKD. The CDR3 contains 14 residues. The CDR3 nucleotides are TGTGCCACCAGTGAACATAAGAACACCGGGGAGCTGTTTTTT. Translated: CATSEHKNTGELFF.

V gene TRBV28 combines with J gene TRBJ2-2; tentatively, D is TRBD1 or TRBD2 (5 bases each). The CDR3 loop spans 14 amino acids. Per germline, CDR1 MDHEN and CDR2 SYDVKM. The V end lost 6 bases, the J end lost 2 bases, and 10 bases lay between the germline ends. In nucleotides, the CDR3 is TGTGCCAGCAGCCCGGGACCAAACACCGGGGAGCTGTTTTTT. Amino acid sequence: CASSPGPNTGELFF. Based on the CDR3 plus reference TRBV28 and TRBJ2-2, the full variable domain is DVKVTQSSRYLVKRTGEKVFLECVQDMDHENMFWYRQDPGLGLRLIYFSYDVKMKEKGDIPEGYSVSREKKERFSLILESASTNQTSMYLCASSPGPNTGELFFGEGSRLTVL.

As concerns this clone: This same CDR3 is encoded by further DNA sequences in the sample. CDR3 residues: CASSRLQGYGQPQHF. The DNA for the CDR3 is TGTGCCAGCAGTCGGCTGCAGGGGTACGGTCAGCCCCAGCATTTT. The chain links TRBV7-2 to TRBJ1-5; the D gene is possibly TRBD1 (6 bases). V lost 6 bases and J 6 bases, leaving 18 bases between the germline ends. The V gene's germline CDR1 is SGHTA and CDR2 FQGNSA. This CDR3 has 15 residues.

This sequence joins TRBV4-3 and TRBJ2-7, with D perhaps TRBD2 (5 bases). V lost 0 bases and J 0 bases, leaving 15 bases between the germline ends. CDR3 length: 17 amino acids. Germline CDR1 and CDR2: LGHNA and YSLEER. CDR3 sequence reads: CASSQEVGETYSYEQYF. The DNA for the CDR3 is TGCGCCAGCAGCCAAGAAGTCGGGGAGACATACTCCTACGAGCAGTACTTC.

The chain couples TRBV7-2 to TRBJ1-4; tentatively, D is TRBD1 (5 bases). V lost 5 bases and J 0 bases, leaving 7 bases between the germline ends. Per the germline V gene, CDR1 is SGHTA and CDR2 is FQGNSA. The CDR3 contains 14 residues. This CDR3 reads CASSLGATNEKLFF. In DNA form, the CDR3 reads TGTGCCAGCAGCCTAGGGGCAACTAATGAAAAACTGTTTTTT.

This clone has a single count. The chain couples TRBV7-9 to TRBJ2-2; perhaps TRBD1 as D (6 bases). The germline V gene encodes CDR1 SEHNR and CDR2 FQNEAQ (reference sequence). The CDR3 contains 12 residues. Trimming removed 8 bases from V and 14 bases from J, with 18 bases in between. This chain's CDR3 is CASASGAAFLFF. The CDR3 coding sequence is TGTGCCAGCGCGTCAGGGGCCGCCTTTCTGTTTTTT.

The genes are TRBV25-1 and TRBJ1-2, with a possible D match to TRBD1 (6 bases). The CDR3 loop spans 12 amino acids. Trimming removed 4 bases from V and 7 bases from J, with 10 bases in between. Per the germline V gene, CDR1 is MGHDK and CDR2 is SYGVNS. The DNA of the CDR3 is TGTGCCAGCAGTGCAGGGGTTGGTGGCTACACCTTC. It codes for CASSAGVGGYTF.